This T cell receptor beta chain appears in the sequencing data of a study of blood T cell repertoires in COVID-19. Study-wide context: The origin of the acute and convalescent COVID-19 samples was the United States, Italy and Spain. T cells, B-cell-depleted T cells, or PBMCs supplied cDNA or gDNA.

Germline loops: CDR1 LGHNA, CDR2 YSLEER. This CDR3 region has 15 residues. The V gene lost 3 bases and the J gene lost 6 bases, with 17 bases spanning the gap. In the original analysis: Cell counts per sample came from amplifying reference gene primers. Method: immunoSEQ multiplex PCR; TCRdb's copy keeps in-frame clones and lacks some. The D gene and trimming were derived from the DNA, and the V and J assignments and clone size from that table. The data hold more than 150,000 clones, with around 78% observed a single time. The clonotype was recovered from an elderly woman with active or convalescent COVID-19. V gene TRBV4-3 combines with J gene TRBJ1-2, with a weak D call TRBD1 (6 bases). Sequences were obtained from peripheral blood. CDR3 bases: TGCGCCAGCAGCCACATGGAAGCCGAGGGGGATGGCTACACCTTC. Its translation is CASSHMEAEGDGYTF.